This T cell receptor (beta chain) appears in the sequencing data of a study of quantifying T cell responses using KT2 cells. The wider study: Reverse transcription used primers in the TCR alpha and beta constant regions. The second PCR was a qPCR stopped at a predetermined fluorescence threshold. Study-wide results and limits: KT2 sequence counts showed saturation when very many KT2 cells were spiked in.

The CDR3 covers 13 residues. Germline values: CDR1 DFQATT, CDR2 SNEGSKA (reference sequence). The V end was cut by 2 bases, the J end by 2 bases, with 9 bases between. The cDNA 3' end received a ligated oligonucleotide with a UMI. An equimolar mix of RC1.1 and RC1.2 primed the beta chain across TRBC1 and TRBC2. Separate processing of TCR alpha and beta chains began at the second PCR. MiXCR, applied by TCRdb to the UMI-ligation and nested PCR reads, yields one record per CDR3 protein. The repertoire holds 40,000 to 50,000 distinct CDR3 sequences, with approximately 17% as singletons. This clonotype has ten or more counts. What it binds is unknown.

Sequencing was done on a sample of PBMCs spiked with cells of the T cell clone KT2. This chain joins TRBV20-1 and TRBJ1-2; D is undetermined. The source is a human donor. The CDR3 here is CSARRRPNYGYTF. CDR3 DNA sequence: TGCAGTGCTAGACGAAGGCCAAACTATGGCTACACCTTC.